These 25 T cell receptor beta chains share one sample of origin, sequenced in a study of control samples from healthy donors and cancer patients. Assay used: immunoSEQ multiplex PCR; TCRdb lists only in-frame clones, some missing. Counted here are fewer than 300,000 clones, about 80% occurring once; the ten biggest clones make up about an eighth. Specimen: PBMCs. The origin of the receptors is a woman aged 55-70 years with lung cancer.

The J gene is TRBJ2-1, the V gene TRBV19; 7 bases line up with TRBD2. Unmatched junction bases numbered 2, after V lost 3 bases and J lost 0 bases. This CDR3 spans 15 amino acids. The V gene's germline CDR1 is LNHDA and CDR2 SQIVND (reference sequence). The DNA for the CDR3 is TGTGCCAGTAGTATGGGAGGGTTCTCCTACAATGAGCAGTTCTTC. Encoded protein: CASSMGGFSYNEQFF.

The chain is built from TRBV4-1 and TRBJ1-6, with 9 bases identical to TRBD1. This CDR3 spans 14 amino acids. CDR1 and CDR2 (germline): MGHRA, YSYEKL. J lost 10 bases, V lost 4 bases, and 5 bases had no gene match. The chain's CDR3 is CASSLRTGDSPLHF. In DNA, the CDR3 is TGCGCCAGCAGCCTCCGGACAGGGGACTCACCCCTCCACTTT.

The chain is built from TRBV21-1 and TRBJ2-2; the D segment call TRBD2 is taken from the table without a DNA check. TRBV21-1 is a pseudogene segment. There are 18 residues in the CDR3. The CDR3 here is CASSTRTSGYSNTGELFF. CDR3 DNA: TGTGCCAGCAGCACGCGGACTAGCGGGTACTCGAACACCGGGGAGCTGTTTTTT.

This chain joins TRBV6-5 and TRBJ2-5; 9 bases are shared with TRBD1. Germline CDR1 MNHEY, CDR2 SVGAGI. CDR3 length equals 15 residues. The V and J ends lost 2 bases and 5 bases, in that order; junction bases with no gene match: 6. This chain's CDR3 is CASSYGTGKLETQYF. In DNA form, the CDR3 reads TGTGCCAGCAGTTACGGGACAGGGAAGCTTGAGACCCAGTACTTC.

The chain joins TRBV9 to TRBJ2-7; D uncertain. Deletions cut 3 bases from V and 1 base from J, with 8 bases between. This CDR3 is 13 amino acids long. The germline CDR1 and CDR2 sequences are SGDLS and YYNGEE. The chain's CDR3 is CASSGMASYEQYF. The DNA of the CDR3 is TGTGCCAGCAGCGGGATGGCTTCCTACGAGCAGTACTTC.

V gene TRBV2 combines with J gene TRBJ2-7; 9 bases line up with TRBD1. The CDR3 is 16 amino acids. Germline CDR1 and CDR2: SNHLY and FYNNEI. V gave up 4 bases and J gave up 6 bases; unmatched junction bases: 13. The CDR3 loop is CASSVHGTGIGSEQYF. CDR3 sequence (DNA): TGTGCCAGCAGTGTCCACGGGACAGGGATAGGATCCGAGCAGTACTTC. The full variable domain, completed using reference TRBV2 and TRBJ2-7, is EPEVTQTPSHQVTQMGQEVILRCVPISNHLYFYWYRQILGQKVEFLVSFYNNEISEKSEIFDDQFSVERPDGSNFTLKIRSTKLEDSAMYFCASSVHGTGIGSEQYFGPGTRLTVT.

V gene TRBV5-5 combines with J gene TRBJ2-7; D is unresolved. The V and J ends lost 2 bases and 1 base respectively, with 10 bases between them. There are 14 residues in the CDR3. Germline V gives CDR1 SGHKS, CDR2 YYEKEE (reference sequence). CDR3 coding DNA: TGTGCCAGCAGCTTCATTGGGGTTTCCTACGAGCAGTACTTC. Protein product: CASSFIGVSYEQYF.

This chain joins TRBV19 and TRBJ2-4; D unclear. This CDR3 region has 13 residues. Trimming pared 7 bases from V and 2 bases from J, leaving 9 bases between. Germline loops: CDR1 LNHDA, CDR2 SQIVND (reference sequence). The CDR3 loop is CASTDRSKNIQYF. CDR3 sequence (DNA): TGTGCCAGTACGGACCGATCCAAAAACATTCAGTACTTC.

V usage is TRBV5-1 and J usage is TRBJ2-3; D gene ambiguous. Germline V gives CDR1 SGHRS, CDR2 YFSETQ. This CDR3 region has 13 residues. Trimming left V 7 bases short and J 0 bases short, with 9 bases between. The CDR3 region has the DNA TGCGCCAGCTTAGGTTTAAGCACAGATACGCAGTATTTT. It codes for CASLGLSTDTQYF.

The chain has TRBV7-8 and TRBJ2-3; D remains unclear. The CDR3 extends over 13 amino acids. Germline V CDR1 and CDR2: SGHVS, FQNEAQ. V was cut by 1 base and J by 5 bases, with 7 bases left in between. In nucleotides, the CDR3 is TGTGCCAGCAGCTTAGAAACGGGAGATACGCAGTATTTT. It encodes CASSLETGDTQYF.

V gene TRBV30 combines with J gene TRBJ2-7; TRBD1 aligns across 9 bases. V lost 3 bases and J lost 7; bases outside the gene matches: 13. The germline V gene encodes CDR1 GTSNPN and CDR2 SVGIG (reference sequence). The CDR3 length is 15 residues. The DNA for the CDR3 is TGTGCCTGGAGCAGTACAGGACAGGGGATCTGGGAGCAGTACTTC. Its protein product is CAWSSTGQGIWEQYF.

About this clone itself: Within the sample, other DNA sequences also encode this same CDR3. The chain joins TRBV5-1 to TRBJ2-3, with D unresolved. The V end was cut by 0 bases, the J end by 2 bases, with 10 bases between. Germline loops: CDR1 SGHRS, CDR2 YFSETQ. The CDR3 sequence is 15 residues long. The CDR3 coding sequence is TGCGCCAGCAGCTTGGCTGGAAAGTCCACAGATACGCAGTATTTT. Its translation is CASSLAGKSTDTQYF.

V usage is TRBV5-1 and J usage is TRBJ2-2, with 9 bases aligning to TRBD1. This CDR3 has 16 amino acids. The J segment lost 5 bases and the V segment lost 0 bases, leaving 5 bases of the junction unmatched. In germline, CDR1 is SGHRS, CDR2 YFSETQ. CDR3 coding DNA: TGCGCCAGCAGCTTGGGCGGGACAGGGAGTACCGGGGAGCTGTTTTTT. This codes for CASSLGGTGSTGELFF.

The CDR3 nucleotides are TGTGCCAGCACTCCCCGGGGGGGGTTGGGCAATCAGCCCCAGCATTTT. Amino acid sequence: CASTPRGGLGNQPQHF. The chain employs TRBV2 and TRBJ1-5; possibly TRBD1 for D (5 bases). V lost 7 bases and J 2 bases, leaving 18 bases between the germline ends. The germline V gene encodes CDR1 SNHLY and CDR2 FYNNEI. The length of the CDR3 is 16 residues.

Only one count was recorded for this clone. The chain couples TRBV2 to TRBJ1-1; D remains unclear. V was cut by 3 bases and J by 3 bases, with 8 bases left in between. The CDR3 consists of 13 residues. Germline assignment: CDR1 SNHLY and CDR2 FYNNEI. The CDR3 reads CASSEETDTEAFF. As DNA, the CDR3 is TGTGCCAGCAGTGAGGAAACTGACACTGAAGCTTTCTTT.

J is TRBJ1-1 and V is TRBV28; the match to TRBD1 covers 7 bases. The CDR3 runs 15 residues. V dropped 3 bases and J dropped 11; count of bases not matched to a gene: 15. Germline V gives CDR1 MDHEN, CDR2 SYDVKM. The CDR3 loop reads CASSFRYSGTVGAFF. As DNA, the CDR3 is TGTGCCAGCAGTTTTAGGTATTCCGGGACAGTGGGGGCTTTCTTT. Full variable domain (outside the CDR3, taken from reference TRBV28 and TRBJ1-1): DVKVTQSSRYLVKRTGEKVFLECVQDMDHENMFWYRQDPGLGLRLIYFSYDVKMKEKGDIPEGYSVSREKKERFSLILESASTNQTSMYLCASSFRYSGTVGAFFGQGTRLTVV.

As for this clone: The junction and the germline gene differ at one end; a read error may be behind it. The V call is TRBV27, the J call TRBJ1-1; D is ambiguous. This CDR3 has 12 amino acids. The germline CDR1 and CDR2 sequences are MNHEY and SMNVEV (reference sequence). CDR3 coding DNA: TGTGCCAGCAGATCGATGAACGCTGAAGCTTTCTTT. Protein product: CASRSMNAEAFF.

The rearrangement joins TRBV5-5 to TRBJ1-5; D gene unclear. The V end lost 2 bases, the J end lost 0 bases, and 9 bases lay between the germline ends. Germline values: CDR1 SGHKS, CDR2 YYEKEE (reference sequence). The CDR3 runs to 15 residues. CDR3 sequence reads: CASSLDRLSNQPQHF. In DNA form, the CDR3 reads TGTGCCAGCAGCTTAGACCGTCTTAGCAATCAGCCCCAGCATTTT.

CDR3 sequence: CASNGGGRVFNEQFF. In nucleotides, the CDR3 is TGCGCCAGCAACGGGGGCGGGAGAGTGTTCAATGAGCAGTTCTTC. The V and J genes are TRBV5-1 and TRBJ2-1; tentatively, D is TRBD2 (7 bases). V was trimmed by 6 bases and J by 6 bases, leaving 19 bases between them. This CDR3 spans 15 amino acids. Germline V lookup: CDR1 SGHRS, CDR2 YFSETQ.

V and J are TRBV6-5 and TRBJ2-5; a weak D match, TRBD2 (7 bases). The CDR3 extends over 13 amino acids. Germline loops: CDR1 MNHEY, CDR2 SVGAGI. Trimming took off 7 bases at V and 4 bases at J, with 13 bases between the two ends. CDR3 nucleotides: TGTGCCAGCACCCGCGGGGGCGGAGAGACCCAGTACTTC. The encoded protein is CASTRGGGETQYF.

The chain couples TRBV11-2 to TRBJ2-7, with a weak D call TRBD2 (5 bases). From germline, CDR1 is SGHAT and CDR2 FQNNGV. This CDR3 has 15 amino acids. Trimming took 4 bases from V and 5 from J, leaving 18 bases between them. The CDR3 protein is CASSSRWTPQDEQYF. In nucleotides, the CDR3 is TGTGCCAGCAGCTCCAGGTGGACTCCGCAGGACGAGCAGTACTTC.

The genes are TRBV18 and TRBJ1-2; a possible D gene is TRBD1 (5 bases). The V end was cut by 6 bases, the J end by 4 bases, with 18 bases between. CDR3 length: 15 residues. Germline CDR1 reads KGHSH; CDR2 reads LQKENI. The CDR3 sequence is CASSLETGRPYGYTF. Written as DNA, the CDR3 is TGTGCCAGCTCGCTAGAGACGGGACGCCCCTATGGCTACACCTTC.

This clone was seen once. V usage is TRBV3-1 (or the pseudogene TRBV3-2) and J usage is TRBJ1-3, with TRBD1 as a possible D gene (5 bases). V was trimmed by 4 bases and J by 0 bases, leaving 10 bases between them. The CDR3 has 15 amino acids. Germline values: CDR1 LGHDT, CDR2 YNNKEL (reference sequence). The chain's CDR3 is CASSRRGGSGNTIYF. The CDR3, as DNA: TGTGCCAGCAGCCGCCGGGGGGGCTCTGGAAACACCATATATTTT.

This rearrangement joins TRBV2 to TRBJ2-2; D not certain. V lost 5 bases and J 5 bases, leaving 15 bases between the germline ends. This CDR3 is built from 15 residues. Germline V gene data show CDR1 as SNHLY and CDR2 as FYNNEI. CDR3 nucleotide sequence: TGTGCCAGCAGTCCTAGGACGTCCCCGACCGGGGAGCTGTTTTTT. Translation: CASSPRTSPTGELFF.

The CDR3 coding sequence is TGCGCCAGCAGCTACAGGGGCACCGGGGAGCTGTTTTTT. This encodes CASSYRGTGELFF. This chain connects TRBV5-1 to TRBJ2-2, with 7 bases that match TRBD1. V was clipped by 3 bases and J by 4 bases; unmatched bases: 0. CDR1 is SGHRS and CDR2 is YFSETQ in the germline V gene. The CDR3 runs to 13 residues.